This T cell receptor beta chain was sequenced during a study of T-cell reconstitution after alpha-beta-depleted transplantation in children. This clonotype was seen only a few times. What it recognizes is unknown. TCRbeta library construction was performed incorporating unique molecular identifiers. TCRdb re-called the PCR reads with MiXCR, one entry per CDR3 protein. The profile covers about 830,000 distinct CDR3 sequences, with about 16% appearing a single time and around 5.3% taken by the ten largest. Germline values: CDR1 GTSNPN, CDR2 SVGIG (reference sequence). Trimming left V 1 base short and J 10 bases short, with 19 bases between. The CDR3 length is 14 residues. Findings of the study overall: Reportedly, only several hundred clones from non-depleted graft cells drove alpha-beta T-cell counts at about two months.

The rearrangement uses TRBV30 and TRBJ1-1; D not certain. This sequence originates from a male patient aged 5 to 17 who had a stem cell transplant for acute lymphoblastic leukemia, so the T cells may come from the graft donor. The starting material was PBMCs, mostly from graft donor cells, obtained 360 days after TCRalphabeta/CD19-depleted stem cell transplant. The CDR3 DNA reads TGTGCCTGGAGTGAGCCTGCGTCGGCGGCCGGAGCTTTCTTT. It specifies CAWSEPASAAGAFF.